This record looks at one T cell receptor (beta chain) sequence and its context. Its antigen is currently unknown. As every portion of the isolated RNA was reverse transcribed, the sequencing read expressed TCRB transcripts. Using immunoSEQ multiplex PCR, the repertoire was profiled, and TCRdb retains in-frame clones only, with some absent. Seen here are fewer than 350,000 clones, roughly 21% observed once, and the top ten hold 0.035% to 0.055%. Germline CDR1 SGHRS, CDR2 YFSETQ. This CDR3 spans 18 amino acids. The ends lost 0 bases at V and 2 bases at J; junction bases unmatched: 13. The data were obtained in a study of beta chain features in type 1 diabetes. Study-level results: Shorter TCRB CDR3s, moderately but significantly so, were found in Type 1 diabetes patients in all four CD4+ subsets.

The material sequenced was naive CD4+ T cells from blood. The chain carries TRBV5-1 and TRBJ2-5; 7 bases agree with TRBD2. This receptor was identified in a woman under 30 in good health. The CDR3 nucleotides read TGCGCCAGCAGCTTGGGTCTGAGCGGGAAGTTGGGACAAGAGACCCAGTACTTC. It encodes CASSLGLSGKLGQETQYF.